These 6 T cell receptor beta chains were all obtained from the same sample, sequenced in a study of T cell changes during pregnancy in multiple sclerosis. The table came from immunoSEQ multiplex PCR; TCRdb's copy has only in-frame clones and leaves some out. This table holds fewer than 20,000 clones, more than 70% found once. The starting material was CD8+ T cells from peripheral blood mononuclear cells, obtained after pregnancy. The source of these receptors is a female donor with multiple sclerosis, enrolled in a pregnancy study.

This rearrangement joins TRBV27 to TRBJ2-5; TRBD1 aligns across 9 bases. The germline V gene encodes CDR1 MNHEY and CDR2 SMNVEV (reference sequence). CDR3 size: 15 residues. The trim removed 4 bases at V and 2 bases at J, leaving 5 bases unmatched. This CDR3 reads CASSSPGQGQETQYF. CDR3 nucleotide sequence: TGTGCCAGCAGTTCTCCGGGACAGGGACAAGAGACCCAGTACTTC.

The gene calls are TRBV28 and TRBJ2-1; the match to TRBD2 covers 9 bases. CDR3 length: 13 residues. Germline loops: CDR1 MDHEN, CDR2 SYDVKM. V shed 8 bases and J 7 bases; nucleotides not matched to a gene: 6. CDR3 residues: CASVSGSYNEQFF. CDR3 nucleotides: TGTGCCAGCGTTAGCGGGAGCTATAATGAGCAGTTCTTC. Combining the CDR3 with reference TRBV28 and TRBJ2-1 gives the whole variable domain DVKVTQSSRYLVKRTGEKVFLECVQDMDHENMFWYRQDPGLGLRLIYFSYDVKMKEKGDIPEGYSVSREKKERFSLILESASTNQTSMYLCASVSGSYNEQFFGPGTRLTVL.

On this clone itself: The junction and the germline gene differ at one end; a read error may be behind it. Other DNA sequences from this sample encode an identical CDR3 as well. V is TRBV6-1 and J is TRBJ2-7; TRBD1 matches at 10 bases. The length of the CDR3 is 15 residues. Per germline, CDR1 MNHNS and CDR2 SASEGT. The CDR3 coding sequence is TGTGCCAGCAGTGAACGAATGACAGGGGGCTACGAGCAATACTTC. Amino acids: CASSERMTGGYEQYF.

The chain recombines TRBV4-3 with TRBJ1-2; D not certain. Trimming pared 0 bases from V and 2 bases from J, leaving 13 bases between. CDR3 length: 16 amino acids. Germline values: CDR1 LGHNA, CDR2 YSLEER. The CDR3 spells CASSQDPNKWNYGYTF. The CDR3 nucleotides are TGCGCCAGCAGCCAAGATCCTAATAAGTGGAACTATGGCTACACCTTC.

The chain joins TRBV6-5 to TRBJ2-7, with D perhaps TRBD1 (5 bases). The germline V and J ends were trimmed by 0 bases and 6 bases, with 6 bases remaining between them. The germline V gene encodes CDR1 MNHEY and CDR2 SVGAGI. CDR3 length: 12 amino acids. CDR3 nucleotide sequence: TGTGCCAGCAGTTACTCCCAGGGCGAGCAGTACTTC. Amino acids: CASSYSQGEQYF.

This clone was recorded only once. J is TRBJ1-2 and V is TRBV30; weak D call: TRBD1 (6 bases). This CDR3 has 15 amino acids. The V gene's germline CDR1 is GTSNPN and CDR2 SVGIG (reference sequence). Trimming pared 0 bases from V and 8 bases from J, leaving 19 bases between. This CDR3 is CAWSVSGVGAGGYTF. The DNA for the CDR3 is TGTGCCTGGAGTGTAAGTGGTGTGGGGGCTGGCGGCTACACCTTC.